The clone carrying this T cell receptor (beta chain) was detected many times. Peripheral blood from each donor was collected in a volume of about 10 milliliters. Through a sample-barcoded 5' primer and a J-beta primer mix, a second PCR was run for roughly 6 to 11 cycles. MiXCR, run by TCRdb on the 5' RACE reads, gives a single entry per CDR3 protein. The sample yields 850,000 or so distinct CDR3 sequences, 29% seen once. V was trimmed by 4 bases and J by 0 bases, leaving 12 bases between them. Germline V gene data show CDR1 as SQVTM and CDR2 as ANQGSEA. The CDR3 is made up of 14 amino acids. The sample belongs to a study of blood T cells in healthy people across ages.

This sequence originates from a woman of 80 years or more in good health. The material sequenced was blood. The chain employs TRBV29-1 and TRBJ1-2, with TRBD1 as a possible D gene (5 bases). CDR3 amino acids: CSVVGAGSNYGYTF. CDR3 DNA: TGCAGCGTTGTAGGGGCAGGATCTAACTATGGCTACACCTTC. Together with reference TRBV29-1 and TRBJ1-2, the CDR3 gives the full variable domain: SAVISQKPSRDICQRGTSLTIQCQVDSQVTMMFWYRQQPGQSLTLIATANQGSEATYESGFVIDKFPISRPNLTFSTLTVSNMSPEDSSIYLCSVVGAGSNYGYTFGSGTRLTVV.